The 25 T cell receptor beta chains reported below all come from one sample, sequenced in a study of cytomegalovirus exposure and HLA in healthy donors. 13 Jbeta primers and 60 Vbeta primers were used for the PCR. Assay: immunoSEQ multiplex PCR; the TCRdb copy retains only in-frame clones and omits some. This table has around 140,000 clones, approximately 80% appearing once. The sequenced sample was PBMCs. These receptors all stem from a man in his forties in good health and CMV-seronegative.

The chain combines TRBV5-1 with TRBJ2-7, with D maybe TRBD1 (6 bases). Germline V gene lookup returns CDR1 SGHRS and CDR2 YFSETQ. CDR3 size: 13 residues. Between the trimmed V and J ends, which lost 1 base and 4 bases, there was a span of 9 bases. Here the CDR3 reads CASSLLGAYEQYF. The DNA of the CDR3 is TGCGCCAGCAGCTTGCTGGGGGCGTACGAGCAGTACTTC.

This clone was found a few times. The chain couples TRBV10-3 to TRBJ1-5, with 9 bases that match TRBD1. Trimming removed 2 bases from V and 0 bases from J; junction bases left unmatched: 11. In germline, CDR1 is ENHRY, CDR2 SYGVKD. This CDR3 comprises 19 residues. CDR3 bases: TGTGCCATCAGTGAGAAGAGGACAGGGGCCTCAAGTAGCAATCAGCCCCAGCATTTT. Translated: CAISEKRTGASSSNQPQHF.

This clone was detected a few times. V is TRBV4-3 and J is TRBJ2-3; 9 bases line up with TRBD1. The V segment lost 4 bases and the J segment 3 bases; nucleotides outside the gene matches: 8. CDR3 length: 16 amino acids. Germline lookup yields CDR1 LGHNA and CDR2 YSLEER. CDR3 sequence reads: CASSRQGQGTTDTQYF. The CDR3 DNA follows: TGCGCCAGCAGCCGCCAGGGACAGGGAACTACAGATACGCAGTATTTT.

This clone was seen once. The chain combines TRBV25-1 with TRBJ1-2, with TRBD1 identical over 10 bases. CDR3 length: 16 amino acids. The germline CDR1 and CDR2 sequences are MGHDK and SYGVNS. With V trimmed by 3 bases and J by 2 bases, 6 bases remained unmatched. The CDR3 is CASSDPSGQGNYGYTF. The CDR3, as DNA: TGTGCCAGCAGTGACCCTTCGGGACAGGGGAACTATGGCTACACCTTC.

Points on this clone: Other nucleotide sequences from this sample produce the same CDR3. The gene calls are TRBV18 and TRBJ1-1; TRBD1 might be the D (5 bases). V dropped 5 bases and J dropped 1 base, with 8 bases sitting between them. Per germline, CDR1 KGHSH and CDR2 LQKENI. CDR3 length: 13 amino acids. CDR3 bases: TGTGCCAGCTCATTGGGGGGGAACACTGAAGCTTTCTTT. Amino acid sequence: CASSLGGNTEAFF.

The rearrangement joins TRBV9 to TRBJ2-1, with 9 bases that match TRBD1. J gave up 8 bases and V 1 base, and 4 bases lay outside the gene matches. This CDR3 comprises 14 residues. The germline V gene has CDR1 SGDLS and CDR2 YYNGEE. CDR3 in DNA: TGTGCCAGCAGCGTAACACAGGGGGCCTATGAGCAGTTCTTC. This codes for CASSVTQGAYEQFF.

This chain uses TRBV19 with TRBJ2-7, with TRBD1 as a possible D gene (6 bases). The V and J ends lost 8 bases and 7 bases respectively, with 24 bases between them. Germline loops: CDR1 LNHDA, CDR2 SQIVND (reference sequence). The CDR3 has 15 residues. This chain's CDR3 is CASGNQGTLLWEQYF. The CDR3 bases are TGTGCCAGTGGTAATCAGGGGACGCTTCTTTGGGAGCAGTACTTC.

A note on this clone: At the DNA level, this CDR3 is encoded by other sequences in the same sample as well. The V call is TRBV15, the J call TRBJ2-3; D unclear. CDR3 length equals 14 residues. From germline, CDR1 is LNHNV and CDR2 YYDKDF (reference sequence). V shed 3 bases and J shed 6 bases, with 13 bases lying between them. The CDR3 nucleotides are TGTGCCACCAGCAGTGGTGGTAGCTCGGATACGCAGTATTTT. Its protein product is CATSSGGSSDTQYF.

The gene calls are TRBV5-1 and TRBJ2-7, with D possibly TRBD1 on 5 matching bases. This CDR3 has 12 amino acids. CDR1 is SGHRS, CDR2 YFSETQ, per germline. V lost 4 bases, J lost 4 bases, and 9 bases lay in between. Here the CDR3 DNA reads TGCGCCAGCAGCCCGACAGATTACGAGCAGTACTTC. Encoded protein: CASSPTDYEQYF.

This chain joins TRBV30 and TRBJ2-2; D might be TRBD1 (6 bases). Trimming removed 2 bases at V and 1 base at J, with 11 bases between. Germline CDR1 and CDR2: GTSNPN and SVGIG (reference sequence). CDR3 size: 15 residues. The CDR3: CAWSQDSLNTGELFF. In DNA, the CDR3 is TGTGCCTGGAGTCAGGACAGCTTGAACACCGGGGAGCTGTTTTTT.

V and J are TRBV7-9 and TRBJ2-7; no clear D. CDR1 is SEHNR, CDR2 FQNEAQ, per germline (reference sequence). The CDR3 totals 12 residues. The V end was cut by 3 bases, the J end by 3 bases, with 6 bases between. CDR3 in amino acids: CASSFENYEQYF. Written as DNA, the CDR3 is TGTGCCAGCAGCTTCGAGAACTACGAGCAGTACTTC.

The chain uses TRBV19 and TRBJ2-7, with TRBD1 as a possible D gene (5 bases). Looked up from germline, CDR1 is LNHDA and CDR2 is SQIVND (reference sequence). V was shortened by 5 bases and J by 3 bases, with 17 bases between the two germline ends. The CDR3 is 15 residues long. The CDR3 nucleotides read TGTGCCAGTAGTTCGAAGACAGTTATGATCTACGAGCAGTACTTC. Its protein product is CASSSKTVMIYEQYF.

V usage is TRBV7-8 and J usage is TRBJ1-5, with 11 bases identical to TRBD1. CDR1 is SGHVS and CDR2 is FQNEAQ in the germline V gene. V lost 5 bases, J lost 2 bases, and 11 bases stayed unmatched. The CDR3 extends over 18 amino acids. This CDR3 reads CASSPLRTGGSGNQPQHF. The CDR3 region has the DNA TGTGCCAGCAGCCCTCTAAGGACAGGGGGCAGTGGCAATCAGCCCCAGCATTTT.

The sample holds a few counts of this clone. The chain carries TRBV11-3 and TRBJ2-2; D is uncertain. CDR1 is SGHNT and CDR2 is YENEEA in the germline V gene. The CDR3 sequence is 12 residues long. The ends were cut back, 3 bases at V and 8 bases at J, with 7 bases in the middle. In nucleotides, the CDR3 is TGTGCCAGCAGCTTTCGAACAGGGGAGCTGTTTTTT. Its protein product is CASSFRTGELFF.

The chain couples TRBV6-5 to TRBJ2-7; 11 nucleotides agree with TRBD2. Trimming removed 2 bases from V and 5 bases from J; junction bases left unmatched: 5. The CDR3 loop spans 15 amino acids. Germline lookup yields CDR1 MNHEY and CDR2 SVGAGI. CDR3 in amino acids: CASSYLSGGAHEQYF. The CDR3 DNA sequence: TGTGCCAGCAGTTACCTTAGCGGGGGGGCCCACGAGCAGTACTTC.

This sequence joins TRBV4-1 and TRBJ1-6; maybe TRBD1 (6 bases). There are 17 residues in the CDR3. V was pared by 3 bases and J by 12 bases, with 24 bases between. The germline V gene encodes CDR1 MGHRA and CDR2 YSYEKL. CDR3: CASSHRTGGTGTLPLHF. The CDR3 nucleotides read TGCGCCAGCAGCCACAGAACTGGAGGAACAGGGACGTTACCCCTCCACTTT.

The CDR3 sequence: CASSSDPGANYGYTF. The CDR3 DNA reads as TGTGCCAGCAGCTCCGACCCGGGGGCTAACTATGGCTACACCTTC. The rearrangement links TRBV9 to TRBJ1-2, with a weak D call TRBD1 (5 bases). Deletions cut 4 bases from V and 0 bases from J, with 13 bases between. The germline gives CDR1 SGDLS, CDR2 YYNGEE. This CDR3 spans 15 amino acids.

This clone has more than one count but fewer than ten. The chain employs TRBV18 and TRBJ1-6, with 7 positions matching TRBD1. The CDR3 loop spans 16 amino acids. Germline CDR1 reads KGHSH; CDR2 reads LQKENI. J lost 6 bases, V lost 2 bases, and 7 bases had no gene match. The DNA of the CDR3 is TGTGCCAGCTCACCAAGCAGCCAGGGGGGTAATTCACCCCTCCACTTT. Amino acid sequence: CASSPSSQGGNSPLHF.

This chain links TRBV5-6 with TRBJ2-2, with a tentative D call TRBD1 (5 bases). V lost 4 bases, J lost 3 bases, and 13 bases lay in between. The CDR3 is 15 residues long. Per germline, CDR1 SGHDT and CDR2 YYEEEE. In DNA form, the CDR3 reads TGTGCCAGCAGCAGGCTGGGGCGAGACACCGGGGAGCTGTTTTTT. It specifies CASSRLGRDTGELFF.

V usage is TRBV27 and J usage is TRBJ1-2; maybe TRBD1 (6 bases). Germline CDR1 and CDR2: MNHEY and SMNVEV (reference sequence). The CDR3 covers 15 residues. With 7 bases removed from V and 0 bases from J, the gap between germline ends came to 15 bases. CDR3: CASTPWAGANYGYTF. CDR3 DNA sequence: TGTGCCAGCACCCCATGGGCAGGGGCTAACTATGGCTACACCTTC.

This clone was counted only a few times. V gene TRBV7-9 combines with J gene TRBJ1-4; 7 bases are shared with TRBD1. With 1 base clipped from V and 5 bases from J, the junction kept 10 bases outside the gene matches. CDR1 and CDR2 (germline): SEHNR, FQNEAQ (reference sequence). The CDR3 is 17 amino acids. The CDR3 protein is CASSLGSVGTVNEKLFF. The CDR3 DNA sequence: TGTGCCAGCAGCTTAGGGTCGGTGGGGACAGTAAATGAAAAACTGTTTTTT.

The J gene is TRBJ2-5, the V gene TRBV25-1; D may be TRBD2 (7 bases). This CDR3 region has 13 residues. V was shortened by 5 bases and J by 6 bases, with 13 bases between the two germline ends. Germline V lookup: CDR1 MGHDK, CDR2 SYGVNS. CDR3 sequence: CASSRGGEKTQYF. CDR3 nucleotide sequence: TGTGCCAGCAGTAGAGGGGGGGAGAAGACCCAGTACTTC.

This clone was seen a handful of times. This chain connects TRBV4-1 to TRBJ1-3; D uncertain. This CDR3 region has 15 residues. V was trimmed by 1 base and J by 6 bases, leaving 13 bases between them. CDR1 MGHRA and CDR2 YSYEKL come from the germline V gene. The CDR3 reads CASSQVNSGSNTIYF. In DNA, the CDR3 is TGCGCCAGCAGCCAAGTTAACAGCGGATCAAACACCATATATTTT.

The rearrangement links TRBV19 to TRBJ2-3; D is possibly TRBD1 (5 bases). In germline, CDR1 is LNHDA, CDR2 SQIVND (reference sequence). The CDR3 is 16 amino acids. V shed 3 bases and J shed 2 bases, with 15 bases lying between them. This CDR3 reads CASSMGRGLFTDTQYF. DNA for the CDR3: TGTGCCAGTAGTATGGGTAGGGGTCTTTTCACAGATACGCAGTATTTT.

J is TRBJ2-5 and V is TRBV7-8, with 9 bases that match TRBD2. Germline CDR1 SGHVS, CDR2 FQNEAQ. Trimming removed 1 base from V and 5 bases from J; junction bases left unmatched: 11. This CDR3 is 17 amino acids long. CDR3 region: CASSLGLLAGLMETQYF. The CDR3 DNA is TGTGCCAGCAGCTTAGGGCTGCTAGCGGGGTTAATGGAGACCCAGTACTTC.